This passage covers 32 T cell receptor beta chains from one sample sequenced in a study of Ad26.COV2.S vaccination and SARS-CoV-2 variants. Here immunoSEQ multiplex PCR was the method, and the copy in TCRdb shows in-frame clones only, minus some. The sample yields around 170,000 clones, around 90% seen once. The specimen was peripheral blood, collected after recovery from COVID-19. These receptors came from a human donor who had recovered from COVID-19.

The CDR3 DNA sequence: TGTGCCAGCAGCCCCCGGACTAGTTTCGGGAATGAGCAGTTCTTC. Its translation: CASSPRTSFGNEQFF. V is TRBV4-2 and J is TRBJ2-1, with 7 bases aligning to TRBD2. The CDR3 runs to 15 residues. CDR1 and CDR2 (germline): LGHNA, YNFKEQ. After removal of 4 bases from V and 7 bases from J, the junction contained 10 bases not matched to a gene.

CDR3 region: CASRFPGGRAQPQHF. CDR3 nucleotides: TGTGCCAGCAGATTCCCGGGGGGTCGGGCTCAGCCCCAGCATTTT. This rearrangement joins TRBV28 to TRBJ1-5; perhaps TRBD1 as D (5 bases). Trimming pared 6 bases from V and 6 bases from J, leaving 18 bases between. From germline, CDR1 is MDHEN and CDR2 SYDVKM. The CDR3 has 15 amino acids.

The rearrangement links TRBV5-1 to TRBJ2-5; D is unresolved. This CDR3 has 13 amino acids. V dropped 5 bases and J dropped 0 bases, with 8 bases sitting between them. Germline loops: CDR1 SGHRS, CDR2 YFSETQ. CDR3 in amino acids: CASSPLYQETQYF. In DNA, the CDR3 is TGCGCCAGCAGTCCCCTGTACCAAGAGACCCAGTACTTC.

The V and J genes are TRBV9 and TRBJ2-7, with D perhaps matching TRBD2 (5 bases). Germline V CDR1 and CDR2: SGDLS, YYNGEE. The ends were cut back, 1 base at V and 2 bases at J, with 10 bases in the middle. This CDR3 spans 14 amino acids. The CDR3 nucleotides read TGTGCCAGCAGCGTACACGGGGAAACCTACGAGCAGTACTTC. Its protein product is CASSVHGETYEQYF.

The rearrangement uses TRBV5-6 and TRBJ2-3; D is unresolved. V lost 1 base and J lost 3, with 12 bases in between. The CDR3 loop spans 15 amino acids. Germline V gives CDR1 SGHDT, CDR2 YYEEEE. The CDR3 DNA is TGTGCCAGCAGCTTGTTTAGGTCTCGAACAGATACGCAGTATTTT. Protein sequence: CASSLFRSRTDTQYF.

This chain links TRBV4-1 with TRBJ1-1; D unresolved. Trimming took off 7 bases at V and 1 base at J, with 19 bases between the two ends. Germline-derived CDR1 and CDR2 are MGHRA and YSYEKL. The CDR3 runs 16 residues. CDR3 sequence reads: CASTSRGTEGNTEAFF. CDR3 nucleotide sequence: TGCGCCAGCACCTCAAGAGGCACCGAAGGGAACACTGAAGCTTTCTTT.

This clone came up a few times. The CDR3 DNA follows: TGTGCCAGCAGCTCCGGACAGGGGCCCCAAGAGACCCAGTACTTC. Translation gives CASSSGQGPQETQYF. The genes are TRBV11-3 and TRBJ2-5; TRBD1 aligns across 9 bases. Unmatched junction bases numbered 4, after V lost 4 bases and J lost 1 base. This CDR3 comprises 15 residues. Germline CDR1 is SGHNT and CDR2 is YENEEA.

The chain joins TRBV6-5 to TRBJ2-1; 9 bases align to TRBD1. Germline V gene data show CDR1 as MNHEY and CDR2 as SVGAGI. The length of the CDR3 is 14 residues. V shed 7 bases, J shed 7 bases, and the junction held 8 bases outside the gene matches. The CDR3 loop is CASTLGTGLNEQFF. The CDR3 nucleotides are TGTGCCAGCACCCTAGGGACAGGGTTGAATGAGCAGTTCTTC.

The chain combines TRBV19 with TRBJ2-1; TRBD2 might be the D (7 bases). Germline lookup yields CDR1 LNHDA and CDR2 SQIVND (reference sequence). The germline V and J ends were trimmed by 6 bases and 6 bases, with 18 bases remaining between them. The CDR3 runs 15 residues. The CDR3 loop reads CASRPQAGASNEQFF. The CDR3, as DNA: TGTGCCAGTAGACCCCAGGCGGGGGCGAGCAATGAGCAGTTCTTC.

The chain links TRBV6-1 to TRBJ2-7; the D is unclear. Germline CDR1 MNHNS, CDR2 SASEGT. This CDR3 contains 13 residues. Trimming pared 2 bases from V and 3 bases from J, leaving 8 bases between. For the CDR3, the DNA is TGTGCCAGCAGTGAAATTCTGAGCTACGAGCAGTACTTC. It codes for CASSEILSYEQYF.

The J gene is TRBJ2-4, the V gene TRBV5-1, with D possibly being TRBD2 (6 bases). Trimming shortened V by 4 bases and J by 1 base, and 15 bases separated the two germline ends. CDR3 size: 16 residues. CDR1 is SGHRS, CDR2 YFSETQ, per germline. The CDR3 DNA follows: TGCGCCAGCAGCCTCCGAGCGGGTAGGGCCAAAAACATTCAGTACTTC. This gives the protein CASSLRAGRAKNIQYF.

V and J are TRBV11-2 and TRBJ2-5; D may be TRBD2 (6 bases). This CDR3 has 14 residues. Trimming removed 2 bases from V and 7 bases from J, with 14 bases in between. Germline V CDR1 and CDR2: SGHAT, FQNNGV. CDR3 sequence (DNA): TGTGCCAGCAGCTTAAAAGCGGGCGAAGCGACCCAGTACTTC. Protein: CASSLKAGEATQYF. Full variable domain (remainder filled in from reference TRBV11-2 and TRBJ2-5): EAGVAQSPRYKIIEKRQSVAFWCNPISGHATLYWYQQILGQGPKLLIQFQNNGVVDDSQLPKDRFSAERLKGVDSTLKIQPAKLEDSAVYLCASSLKAGEATQYFGPGTRLLVL.

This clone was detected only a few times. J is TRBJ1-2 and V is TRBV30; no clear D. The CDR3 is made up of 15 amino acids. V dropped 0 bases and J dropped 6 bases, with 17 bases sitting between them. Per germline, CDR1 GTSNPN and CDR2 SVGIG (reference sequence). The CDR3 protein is CAWSVHTESLHGYTF. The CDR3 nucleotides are TGTGCCTGGAGTGTACACACAGAATCTCTCCATGGCTACACCTTC.

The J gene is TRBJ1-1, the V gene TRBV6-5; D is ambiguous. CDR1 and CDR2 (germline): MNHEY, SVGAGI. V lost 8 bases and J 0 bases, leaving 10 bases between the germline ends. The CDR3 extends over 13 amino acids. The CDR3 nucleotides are TGTGCCAGCGTTAAAGAGATGAACACTGAAGCTTTCTTT. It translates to CASVKEMNTEAFF.

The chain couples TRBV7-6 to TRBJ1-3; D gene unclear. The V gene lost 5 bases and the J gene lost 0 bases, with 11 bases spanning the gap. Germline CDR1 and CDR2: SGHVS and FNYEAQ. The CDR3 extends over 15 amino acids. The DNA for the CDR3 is TGTGCCAGCAGCCCCGCCCAACCCTCTGGAAACACCATATATTTT. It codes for CASSPAQPSGNTIYF.

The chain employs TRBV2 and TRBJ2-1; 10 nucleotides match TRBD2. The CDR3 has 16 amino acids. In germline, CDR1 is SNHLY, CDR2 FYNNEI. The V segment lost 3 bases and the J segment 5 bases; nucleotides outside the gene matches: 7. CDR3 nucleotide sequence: TGTGCCAGCAGTGACCTGCCGGGACTAGCGCACAATGAGCAGTTCTTC. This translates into CASSDLPGLAHNEQFF.

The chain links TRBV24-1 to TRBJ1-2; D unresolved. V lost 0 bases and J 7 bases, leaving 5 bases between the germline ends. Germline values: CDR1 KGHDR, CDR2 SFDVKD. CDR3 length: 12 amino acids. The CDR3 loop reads CATSDLHGGYTF. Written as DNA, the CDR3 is TGTGCCACCAGTGATTTGCATGGTGGCTACACCTTC.

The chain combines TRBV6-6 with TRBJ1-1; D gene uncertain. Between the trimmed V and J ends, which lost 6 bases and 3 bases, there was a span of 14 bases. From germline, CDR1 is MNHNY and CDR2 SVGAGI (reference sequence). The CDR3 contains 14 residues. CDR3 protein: CASSPRTVHTEAFF. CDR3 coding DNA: TGTGCCAGCAGCCCTCGTACTGTGCACACTGAAGCTTTCTTT.

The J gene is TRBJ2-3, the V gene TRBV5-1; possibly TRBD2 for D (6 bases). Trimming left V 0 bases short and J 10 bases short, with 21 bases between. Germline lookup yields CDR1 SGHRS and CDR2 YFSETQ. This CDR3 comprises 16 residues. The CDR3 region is CASSLDGARGWDSQYF. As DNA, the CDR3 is TGCGCCAGCAGCTTGGACGGTGCTAGAGGGTGGGACTCGCAGTATTTT.

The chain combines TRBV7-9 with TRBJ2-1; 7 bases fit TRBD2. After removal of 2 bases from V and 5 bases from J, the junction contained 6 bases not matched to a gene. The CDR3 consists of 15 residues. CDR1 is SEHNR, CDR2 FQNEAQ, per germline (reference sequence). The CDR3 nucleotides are TGTGCCAGCAGCTTATCACAGGCGGGGGACAATGAGCAGTTCTTC. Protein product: CASSLSQAGDNEQFF.

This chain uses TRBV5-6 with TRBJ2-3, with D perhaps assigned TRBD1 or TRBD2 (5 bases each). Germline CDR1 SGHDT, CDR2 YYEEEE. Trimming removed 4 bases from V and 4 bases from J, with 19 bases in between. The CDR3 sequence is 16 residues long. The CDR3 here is CASSPLTTRGADTQYF. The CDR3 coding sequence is TGTGCCAGCAGCCCGCTGACAACCCGGGGCGCAGATACGCAGTATTTT. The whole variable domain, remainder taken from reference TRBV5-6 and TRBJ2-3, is DAGVTQSPTHLIKTRGQQVTLRCSPKSGHDTVSWYQQALGQGPQFIFQYYEEEERQRGNFPDRFSGHQFPNYSSELNVNALLLGDSALYLCASSPLTTRGADTQYFGPGTRLTVL.

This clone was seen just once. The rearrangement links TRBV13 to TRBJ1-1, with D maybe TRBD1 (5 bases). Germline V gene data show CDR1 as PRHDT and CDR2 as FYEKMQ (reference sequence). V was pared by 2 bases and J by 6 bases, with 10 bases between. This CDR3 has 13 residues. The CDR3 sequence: CASSLSGYPEAFF. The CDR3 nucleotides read TGTGCCAGCAGCTTATCAGGGTACCCTGAAGCTTTCTTT.

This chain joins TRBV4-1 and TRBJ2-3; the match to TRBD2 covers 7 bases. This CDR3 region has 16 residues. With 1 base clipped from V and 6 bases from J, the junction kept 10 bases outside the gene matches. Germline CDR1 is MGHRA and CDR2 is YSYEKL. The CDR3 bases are TGCGCCAGCAGCCAAGTCGGGAGGAGTACGTGGGATACGCAGTATTTT. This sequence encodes CASSQVGRSTWDTQYF.

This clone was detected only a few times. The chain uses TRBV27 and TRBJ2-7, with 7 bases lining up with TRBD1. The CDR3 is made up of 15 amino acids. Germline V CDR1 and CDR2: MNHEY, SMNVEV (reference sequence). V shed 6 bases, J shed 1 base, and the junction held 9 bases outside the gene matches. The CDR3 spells CASRPTGQRSYEQYF. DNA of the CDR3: TGTGCCAGCAGACCAACGGGACAGCGATCCTACGAGCAGTACTTC.

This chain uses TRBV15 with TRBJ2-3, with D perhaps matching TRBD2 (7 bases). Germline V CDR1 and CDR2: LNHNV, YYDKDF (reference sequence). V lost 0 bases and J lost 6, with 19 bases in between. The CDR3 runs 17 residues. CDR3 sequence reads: CATSRDQQGGPWDTQYF. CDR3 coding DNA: TGTGCCACCAGCAGAGATCAACAGGGAGGGCCATGGGATACGCAGTATTTT.

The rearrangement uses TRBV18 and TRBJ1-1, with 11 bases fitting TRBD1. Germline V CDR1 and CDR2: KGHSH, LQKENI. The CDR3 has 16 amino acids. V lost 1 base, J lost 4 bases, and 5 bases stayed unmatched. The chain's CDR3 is CASSPRDRGKSTEAFF. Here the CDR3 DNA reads TGTGCCAGCTCACCACGGGACAGGGGGAAGAGCACTGAAGCTTTCTTT.

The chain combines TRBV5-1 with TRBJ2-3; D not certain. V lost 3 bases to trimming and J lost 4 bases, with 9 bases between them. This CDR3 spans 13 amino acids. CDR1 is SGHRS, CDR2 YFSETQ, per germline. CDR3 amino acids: CASSWMTADTQYF. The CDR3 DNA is TGCGCCAGCAGCTGGATGACCGCAGATACGCAGTATTTT.

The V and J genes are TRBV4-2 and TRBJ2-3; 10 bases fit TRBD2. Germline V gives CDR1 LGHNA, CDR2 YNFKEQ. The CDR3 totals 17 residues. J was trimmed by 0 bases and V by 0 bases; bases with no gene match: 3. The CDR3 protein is CASSQDLAGASTDTQYF. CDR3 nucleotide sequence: TGTGCCAGCAGCCAAGATCTAGCGGGGGCTAGCACAGATACGCAGTATTTT.

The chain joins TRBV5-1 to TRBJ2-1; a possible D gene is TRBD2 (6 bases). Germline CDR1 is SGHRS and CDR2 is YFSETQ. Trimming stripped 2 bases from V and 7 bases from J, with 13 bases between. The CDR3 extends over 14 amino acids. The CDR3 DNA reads TGCGCCAGCAGCTTTCGCGGGGAAGCTAATGAGCAGTTCTTC. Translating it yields CASSFRGEANEQFF.

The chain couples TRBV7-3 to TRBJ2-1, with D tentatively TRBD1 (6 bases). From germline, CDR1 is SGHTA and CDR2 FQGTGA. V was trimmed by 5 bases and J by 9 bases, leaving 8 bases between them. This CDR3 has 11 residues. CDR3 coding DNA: TGTGCCAGCAGCCAAGGGGGTGAGCAGTTCTTC. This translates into CASSQGGEQFF.

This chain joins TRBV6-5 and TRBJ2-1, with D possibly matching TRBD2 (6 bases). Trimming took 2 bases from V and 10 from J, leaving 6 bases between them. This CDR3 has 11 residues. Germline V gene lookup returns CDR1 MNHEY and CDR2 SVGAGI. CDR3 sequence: CASSYGGEQFF. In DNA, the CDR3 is TGTGCCAGCAGTTACGGGGGGGAGCAGTTCTTC.

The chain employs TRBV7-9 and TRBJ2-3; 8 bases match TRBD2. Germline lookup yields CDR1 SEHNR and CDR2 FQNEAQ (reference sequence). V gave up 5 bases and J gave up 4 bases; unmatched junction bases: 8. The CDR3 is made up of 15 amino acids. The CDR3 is CASSPLSGRPDTQYF. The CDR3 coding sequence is TGTGCCAGCAGCCCCCTAAGCGGGAGACCAGATACGCAGTATTTT.